This T cell receptor beta chain is from a study of human T cells and chemical hapten exposure. About the research overall: 2% DPC was applied to roughly 2 cm by roughly 2 cm of upper inner arm skin for sensitization.

The CDR3 length is 14 residues. Trimming at V came to 4 bases and at J to 8 bases, leaving 8 bases not matched to a gene. Documented time point: pre-sensitization, week 0. Treatment indicated: therapeutic diphenylcyclopropenone sensitization with weekly scalp DPC. Individual cDNA molecules each carried unique molecular identifiers attached by the library. TCRdb reprocessed the RACE reads via MiXCR and lists one record per CDR3 protein. The repertoire includes around 260,000 distinct CDR3 sequences, about 8.1% of them detected once, and 2.3% sits in the top ten. The receptor was isolated from a woman aged 40 to 50 with alopecia areata. Some clones in this sample may be carry-over from other donors' samples. The chain couples TRBV12-3 or TRBV12-4 to TRBJ2-4; 7 positions agree with TRBD1. The input for sequencing was whole blood, taken in connection with sensitization to the hapten diphenylcyclopropenone (DPC). CDR3 residues: CASSSATGADIQYF. CDR3 DNA sequence: TGTGCCAGCAGTTCCGCCACAGGGGCGGACATTCAGTACTTC.